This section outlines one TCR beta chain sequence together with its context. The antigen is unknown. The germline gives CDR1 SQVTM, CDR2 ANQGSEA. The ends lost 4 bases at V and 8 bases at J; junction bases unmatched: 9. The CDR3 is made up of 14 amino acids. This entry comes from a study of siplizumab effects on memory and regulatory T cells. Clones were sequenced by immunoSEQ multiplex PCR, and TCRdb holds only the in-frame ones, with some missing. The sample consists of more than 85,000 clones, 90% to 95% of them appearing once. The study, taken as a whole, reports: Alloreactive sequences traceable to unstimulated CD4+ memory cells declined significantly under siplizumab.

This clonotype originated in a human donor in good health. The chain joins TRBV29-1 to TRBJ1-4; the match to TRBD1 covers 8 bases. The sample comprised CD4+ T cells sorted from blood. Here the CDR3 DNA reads TGCAGCGTTGGAGGACAGGGAGTTGGGGAAAAACTGTTTTTT. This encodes CSVGGQGVGEKLFF.